Only a few counts were recorded for the clone carrying this T cell receptor beta chain. The antigen is not known. Primed by a sample-barcoded 5' primer and a J-beta primer mix, a second PCR proceeded for 7 to 11 cycles. TCRdb processed the 5' RACE reads anew with MiXCR; each CDR3 protein has one entry. The sample contains hundreds of thousands of distinct CDR3 sequences, 40% to 65% of which appear only once. This entry is derived from a study of blood T cells in healthy people across ages. Study-level points and caveats: A conclusive naive versus antigen-experienced comparison was prevented by the unsorted PBMCs. Naive T cell percentage by flow cytometry tracked strongly with beta diversity. Researchers judged that diversity estimates from one million T cells fell short of true values.

Germline values: CDR1 KGHDR, CDR2 SFDVKD. Trimming left V 9 bases short and J 3 bases short, with 19 bases between. The CDR3 is 15 amino acids. This receptor was identified in a woman older than 75 in good health. The chain couples TRBV24-1 to TRBJ2-5; D is perhaps TRBD1 (6 bases). The sample comprised blood. For the CDR3, the DNA is TGTGCCACCTCTGGCGCAGGGGACCTCAAAGAGACCCAGTACTTC. It is translated as CATSGAGDLKETQYF.